This T cell receptor beta chain derives from a study of long-term antiretroviral therapy in people with HIV. Study-level points and caveats: With ART, diversity went up but was still lower than in transplant donor controls. Older ART regimens were possibly in use when the blood was collected between the mid-2000s and the late 2010s. Adherence to ART, viral resistance and therapy changes lacked any data.

Version v3.0 of the immunoSEQ assay was performed at survey level. TCRdb's table, derived via immunoSEQ multiplex PCR, lists solely in-frame clones and lacks some. The sample consists of over 30,000 clones, 86% of them appearing once. This CDR3 spans 14 amino acids. Germline-derived CDR1 and CDR2 are SGHTA and FQGNSA. Trimming left V 7 bases short and J 3 bases short, with 16 bases between. Specimens retained about 0.85-11 million cryopreserved PBMC preceding DNA extraction. A note on this clone: The antigen is not known.

The V and J genes are TRBV7-2 and TRBJ2-7; TRBD2 might be the D (5 bases). This specimen was unsorted PBMCs, taken 1.2 years after starting antiretroviral therapy. This TCR was sampled from a woman in her 50s with HIV. The DNA of the CDR3 is TGTGCCAGCACCCCCGCGGCGGGCGGCTACGAGCAGTACTTC. This codes for CASTPAAGGYEQYF.